These T cell receptor beta chains were read from a single sample in a study of CD8 T cells in Susac syndrome. MiXCR, run by TCRdb on the immunoSEQ multiplex PCR reads, gives a single entry per CDR3 protein. In the table there are 300,000 to 350,000 distinct CDR3 sequences, under 95% of which are singletons. Sequenced: CD4+ T cells from PBMCs. The receptors were sampled from a human donor with multiple sclerosis. Each CDR3 is given with its conserved first and last residue. D genes are given only for firm matches.

j_call v_call d_call cdr3_aa
TRBJ2-7 TRBV6-2/TRBV6-3 - CASSYSEKGAADLYEQYF
TRBJ2-1 TRBV4-3 - CASSHFGGTYNEQFF
TRBJ2-6 TRBV2 - CASSPSTPPANVLTF
TRBJ1-1 TRBV2 - CATRSDLGQAFF
TRBJ1-2 TRBV7-9 TRBD1 CASSLTTGGTGGGYTF
TRBJ2-5 TRBV28 TRBD2 CASSMAGERSQETQYF
TRBJ2-7 TRBV20-1 - CSALYGRPSYEQYF
TRBJ2-2 TRBV5-6 TRBD1 CASSFTGQVNTGELFF
TRBJ1-5 TRBV19 - CASSRQGNQPQHF
TRBJ1-2 TRBV19 - CASSIVTAGQLNYGYTF
TRBJ1-5 TRBV5-6 - CASSFGRHNQPQHF
TRBJ2-1 TRBV6-5 - CASRGSYNEQFF
TRBJ2-2 TRBV2 TRBD2 CASGAGVLTGELFF
TRBJ2-3 TRBV20-1 - CSARILDTQYF
TRBJ2-7 TRBV4-3 - CASSQGTPSFYEQYF
TRBJ1-1 TRBV4-2 - CASSQFGVNTEAFF
TRBJ2-3 TRBV6-1 - CATTDAKQGSGTDTQYF
TRBJ2-3 TRBV19 - CASSRDEVITDTQYF
TRBJ1-4 TRBV2 - CASQLAERRIATNEKLFF
TRBJ1-2 TRBV29-1 - CSVEADSSFNGYTF
TRBJ2-5 TRBV6-2/TRBV6-3 - CASSSLGEVGETQYF
TRBJ2-4 TRBV2 - CASRQSLQGAKNIQYF
TRBJ1-5 TRBV6-4 - CASTRANQPQHF
TRBJ1-1 TRBV12-3/TRBV12-4 - CASRPMQDMNTEAFF
TRBJ2-3 TRBV20-1 TRBD2 CSARDKLAGGPSTDTQYF
TRBJ1-2 TRBV7-9 TRBD1 CASSLGGGGDYGYTF
TRBJ2-7 TRBV11-2 - CASSLVGRGGQYF
TRBJ2-7 TRBV6-1 - CASRTSRAGPEQYF
TRBJ2-2 TRBV9 - CASSVSGHTGELFF
TRBJ1-1 TRBV29-1 - CSGVGDTTEAFF
TRBJ2-1 TRBV5-1 - CASSLAGASSYNEQFF
TRBJ2-1 TRBV28 - CASSLLGYNEQFF
TRBJ2-5 TRBV20-1 TRBD2 CSATRRLAGGRTQYF
TRBJ1-1 TRBV18 - CASSPLGTEAFF
TRBJ2-1 TRBV4-1 - CASSQVQGLTYNEQFF
TRBJ1-5 TRBV5-1 TRBD1 CASSLEGQMNQPQHF
TRBJ2-5 TRBV28 TRBD2 CASSPGNGLAVTNF
TRBJ1-1 TRBV20-1 - CSARDSRKFQGSTEAFF
TRBJ1-2 TRBV7-2 - CASSLVEGGGYTF
TRBJ2-4 TRBV20-1 TRBD2 CSASGLAVAKNIQYF
TRBJ2-1 TRBV11-2 - CASSFSGGFEQFF
TRBJ2-2 TRBV12-3/TRBV12-4 - CASSFGGYTGELFF
TRBJ2-3 TRBV6-5 TRBD2 CASSGSGSSGNTQYF
TRBJ2-2 TRBV2 TRBD1 CASSWDRNTGELFF
TRBJ2-1 TRBV5-6 - CASSLRGRGNNEQFF
TRBJ2-3 TRBV10-3 TRBD1 CAIRGTGRTDTQYF
TRBJ1-5 TRBV7-2 - CASSLMGQGPQPQHF
TRBJ1-4 TRBV29-1 TRBD1 CSVGQGSANEKLFF
TRBJ2-2 TRBV6-1 - CALRRANTGELFF
TRBJ2-5 TRBV5-1 TRBD2 CASSFGGRAQETQYF
TRBJ1-5 TRBV3-1 - CASSQGRGIGQPQHF
TRBJ2-7 TRBV7-8 - CASSPRIYEQYF
TRBJ1-1 TRBV19 - CASSRMGAEAFF
TRBJ2-3 TRBV11-2 TRBD1 CASSLVGAGTGTDTQYF
TRBJ2-7 TRBV29-1 TRBD2 CSVRNSGRGDYEQYF
TRBJ2-7 TRBV29-1 - CSVEDSGDEQYF
TRBJ1-5 TRBV30 - CAWSVESGNQPQHF